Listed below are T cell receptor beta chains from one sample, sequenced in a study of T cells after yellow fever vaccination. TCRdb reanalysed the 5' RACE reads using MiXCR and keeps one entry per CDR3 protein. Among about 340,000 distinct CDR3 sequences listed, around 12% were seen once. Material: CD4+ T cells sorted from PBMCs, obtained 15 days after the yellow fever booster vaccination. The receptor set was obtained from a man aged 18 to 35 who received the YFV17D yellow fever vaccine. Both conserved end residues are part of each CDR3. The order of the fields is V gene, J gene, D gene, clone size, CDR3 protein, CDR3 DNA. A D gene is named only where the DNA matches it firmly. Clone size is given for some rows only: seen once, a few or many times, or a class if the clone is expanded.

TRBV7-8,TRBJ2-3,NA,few,CASSLGPGTSTDTQYF,TGTGCCAGCAGCTTAGGTCCCGGTACTAGCACAGATACGCAGTATTTT
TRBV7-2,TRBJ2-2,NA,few,CASSLVAPSPGELFF,TGTGCCAGCAGCTTAGTCGCCCCAAGTCCCGGGGAGCTGTTTTTT
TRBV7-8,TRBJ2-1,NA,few,CASSLSPRFRSSYNEQFF,TGTGCCAGCAGCCTCTCGCCTCGTTTTAGGAGCTCCTACAATGAGCAGTTCTTC
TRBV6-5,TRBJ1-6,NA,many,CATLSKGDNSPLHF,TGTGCCACCTTGAGCAAGGGAGACAATTCACCCCTCCACTTT
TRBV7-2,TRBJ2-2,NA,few,CASSLRQPPGELFF,TGTGCCAGCAGCTTACGACAGCCCCCCGGGGAGCTGTTTTTT
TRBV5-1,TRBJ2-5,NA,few,CASSLASRNEETQYF,TGCGCCAGCAGCTTGGCTAGCAGGAATGAGGAGACCCAGTACTTC
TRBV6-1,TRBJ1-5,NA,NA,CATVVKGNQPQHF,TGTGCCACCGTGGTTAAGGGAAATCAGCCCCAGCATTTT
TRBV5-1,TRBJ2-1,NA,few,CASSSRGEVKAYNEQFF,TGCGCCAGCAGCTCCCGAGGGGAGGTAAAAGCCTACAATGAGCAGTTCTTC
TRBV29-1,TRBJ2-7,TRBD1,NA,CSVEGGQGAYEQYF,TGCAGCGTTGAAGGGGGACAGGGGGCCTACGAGCAGTACTTC
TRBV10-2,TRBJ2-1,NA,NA,CASYRGGNEQFF,TGCGCCAGCTACAGGGGAGGGAATGAGCAGTTCTTC
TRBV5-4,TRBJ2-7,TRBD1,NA,CASSFGQGLYEQYF,TGTGCCAGCAGCTTTGGACAGGGCCTCTACGAGCAGTACTTC
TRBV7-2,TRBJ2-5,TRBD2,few,CASSRGLVGETQYF,TGTGCCAGCAGCCGAGGACTAGTTGGGGAGACCCAGTACTTC
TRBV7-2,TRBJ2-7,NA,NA,CASSPRSTTWGEQYF,TGTGCCAGCAGCCCCAGGTCGACTACTTGGGGGGAGCAGTACTTC
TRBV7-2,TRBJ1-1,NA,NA,CASSLYTVQNTEAFF,TGTGCCAGCAGCTTATATACGGTACAGAACACTGAAGCTTTCTTT
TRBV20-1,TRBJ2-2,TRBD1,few,CSAPAAGGSGELFF,TGCAGTGCGCCCGCGGCAGGGGGTTCCGGGGAGCTGTTTTTT
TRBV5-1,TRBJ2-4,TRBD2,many,CASSFGGNKNIQYF,TGCGCCAGCAGCTTCGGGGGGAACAAAAACATTCAGTACTTC
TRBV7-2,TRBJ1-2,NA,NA,CASTEGIRSYGYTF,TGTGCCTCAACGGAAGGTATTCGTAGCTATGGCTACACCTTC
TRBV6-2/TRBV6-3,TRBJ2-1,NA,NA,CASSQSYNEQFF,TGTGCCAGCAGTCAAAGCTACAATGAGCAGTTCTTC
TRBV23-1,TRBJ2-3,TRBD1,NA,CASSPATGIYTDTQYF,TGCGCCAGCAGTCCCGCGACAGGGATTTACACAGATACGCAGTATTTT
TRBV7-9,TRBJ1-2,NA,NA,CASSSARAPYGYTF,TGTGCCAGCAGCTCTGCCAGGGCGCCCTATGGCTACACCTTC
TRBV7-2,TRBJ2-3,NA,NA,CASSSKRPSTDTQYF,TGTGCCAGCAGCTCCAAGCGGCCAAGCACAGATACGCAGTATTTT
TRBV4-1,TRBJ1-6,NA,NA,CASSQRDGGNSPLHF,TGCGCCAGCAGCCAACGGGACGGGGGTAATTCACCCCTCCACTTT
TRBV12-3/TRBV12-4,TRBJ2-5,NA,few,CASSLGTLSTPGRETQYF,TGTGCCAGCAGTTTAGGCACGCTTTCCACCCCGGGCAGGGAGACCCAGTACTTC
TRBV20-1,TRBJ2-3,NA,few,CSASPPPGGTDTQYF,TGCAGTGCTAGTCCTCCCCCAGGTGGCACAGATACGCAGTATTTT
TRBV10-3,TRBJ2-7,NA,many,CAISESSRQYF,TGTGCCATCAGTGAGTCGTCGAGGCAGTACTTC
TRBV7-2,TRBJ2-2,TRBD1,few,CASSTGQHTGELFF,TGTGCCAGCAGCACGGGACAGCACACCGGGGAGCTGTTTTTT
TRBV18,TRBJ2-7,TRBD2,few,CASSPLLGSGGLEQYF,TGTGCCAGCTCACCCCTCCTTGGTAGCGGGGGGCTCGAGCAGTACTTC
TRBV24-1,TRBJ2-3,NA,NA,CATSEGGRPDTQYF,TGTGCCACCAGTGAAGGAGGACGCCCAGATACGCAGTATTTT
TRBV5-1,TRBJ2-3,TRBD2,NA,CASSPWRLADTDTQYF,TGCGCCAGCAGCCCATGGCGACTAGCAGACACAGATACGCAGTATTTT
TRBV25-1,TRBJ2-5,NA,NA,CASRPDPGLRQYF,TGTGCCAGCAGACCAGATCCCGGCCTTAGGCAGTACTTC
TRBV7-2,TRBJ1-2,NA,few,CASSAQALLGSYGYTF,TGTGCCAGCAGCGCGCAGGCCTTACTGGGGAGCTATGGCTACACCTTC
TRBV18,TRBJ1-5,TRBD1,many,CASSPDRGKNQPQHF,TGTGCCAGCTCACCGGACAGGGGGAAGAATCAGCCCCAGCATTTT
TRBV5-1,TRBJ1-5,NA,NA,CASDVRDASDQPQHF,TGCGCCAGCGACGTGCGGGACGCTTCGGATCAGCCCCAGCATTTT
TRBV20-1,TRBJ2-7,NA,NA,CSAGRVYEQYF,TGCAGTGCAGGACGGGTCTACGAGCAGTACTTC
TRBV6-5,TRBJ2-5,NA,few,CASSYSTGPETQYF,TGTGCCAGCAGTTACTCGACTGGCCCAGAGACCCAGTACTTC
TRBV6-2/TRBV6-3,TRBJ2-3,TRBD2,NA,CASSYLGLAGGATSTDTQYF,TGTGCCAGCAGTTACCTTGGACTAGCGGGGGGCGCGACTAGCACAGATACGCAGTATTTT
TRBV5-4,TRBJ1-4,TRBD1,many,CASSLQGANEKLFF,TGTGCCAGCAGCCTTCAGGGGGCAAATGAAAAACTGTTTTTT
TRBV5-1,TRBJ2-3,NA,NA,CASSIKRDPILTDTQYF,TGCGCCAGCAGCATAAAACGAGACCCCATCCTCACAGATACGCAGTATTTT
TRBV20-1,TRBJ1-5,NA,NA,CSARAPGDRFGPQHF,TGCAGTGCTAGAGCTCCGGGGGACCGTTTTGGGCCCCAGCATTTT
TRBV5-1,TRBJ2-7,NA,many,CASSNAGQNYEQYF,TGCGCCAGCAGCAACGCGGGACAGAACTACGAGCAGTACTTC
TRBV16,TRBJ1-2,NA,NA,CASSQTDKYGYTF,TGTGCCAGCAGCCAAACGGACAAGTATGGCTACACCTTC
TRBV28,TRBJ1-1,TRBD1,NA,CASSFQGQGYTEAFF,TGTGCCAGCAGTTTTCAAGGACAGGGTTACACTGAAGCTTTCTTT
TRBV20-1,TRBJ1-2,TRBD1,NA,CSATMRTGGYGYTF,TGCAGTGCCACAATGCGGACAGGGGGATATGGCTACACCTTC
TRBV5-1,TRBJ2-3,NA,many,CASTLGISGHSTDTQYF,TGCGCCAGCACGCTTGGGATATCGGGACACTCCACAGATACGCAGTATTTT
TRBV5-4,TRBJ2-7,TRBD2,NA,CASSPPQRGGPLEQYF,TGTGCCAGCAGCCCCCCCCAGCGGGGGGGCCCTCTCGAGCAGTACTTC
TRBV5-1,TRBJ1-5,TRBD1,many,CASSLVQGGQPQHF,TGCGCCAGCAGCTTGGTACAGGGGGGTCAGCCCCAGCATTTT
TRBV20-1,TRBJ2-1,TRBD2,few,CSARVAGGRNEQFF,TGCAGTGCTAGAGTGGCGGGGGGGCGAAATGAGCAGTTCTTC
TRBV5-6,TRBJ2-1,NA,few,CASSPRRGSTYNEQFF,TGTGCCAGCAGCCCCAGAAGAGGATCTACTTACAATGAGCAGTTCTTC
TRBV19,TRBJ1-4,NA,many,CASSTRTVSREKLFF,TGTGCCAGTAGTACTAGGACAGTGAGTCGCGAAAAACTGTTTTTT
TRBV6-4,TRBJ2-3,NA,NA,CARQVRTGNTDTQYF,TGTGCCAGACAGGTACGGACGGGGAACACAGATACGCAGTATTTT